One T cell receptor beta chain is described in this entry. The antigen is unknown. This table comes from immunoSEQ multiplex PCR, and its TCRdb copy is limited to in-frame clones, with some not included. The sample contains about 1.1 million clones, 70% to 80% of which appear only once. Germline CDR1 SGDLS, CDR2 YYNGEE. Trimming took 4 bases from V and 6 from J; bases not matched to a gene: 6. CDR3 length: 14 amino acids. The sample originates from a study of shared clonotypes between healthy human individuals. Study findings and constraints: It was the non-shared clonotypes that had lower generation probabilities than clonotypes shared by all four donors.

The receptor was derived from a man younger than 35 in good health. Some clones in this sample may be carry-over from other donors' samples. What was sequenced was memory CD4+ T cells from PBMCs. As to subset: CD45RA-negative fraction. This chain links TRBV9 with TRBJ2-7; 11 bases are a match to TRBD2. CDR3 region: CASSTGTSGAEQYF. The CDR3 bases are TGTGCCAGCAGCACAGGGACTAGCGGAGCCGAGCAGTACTTC.